This TCR beta chain was found in a study of blood T cells in healthy people across ages. With a J-beta primer mix and a sample-barcoded 5' primer, a second PCR ran 7 to 11 cycles. From the 5' RACE reads, TCRdb called clonotypes with MiXCR, one entry per CDR3 protein. The sample holds around 320,000 distinct CDR3 sequences, 25% to 30% seen once. There are a few counts of this clonotype. This CDR3 spans 12 amino acids. Germline V lookup: CDR1 DFQATT, CDR2 SNEGSKA (reference sequence). Specimen: blood. The V gene is TRBV20-1, the J gene TRBJ2-1; a weak D match, TRBD2 (6 bases). The J call may not be correct, given that the DNA end is closer to TRBJ2-7. The TCR comes from a woman aged 70-85 years in good health. CDR3 nucleotides: TGCAGTGCTGGAAGCGGGCCCTACGAGCAGTACTTC. Its protein is CSAGSGPYEQYF.